The next 30 T cell receptor beta chains were all read from a single sample in a study of blood T cell repertoires in COVID-19. The assay was immunoSEQ multiplex PCR, and TCRdb's table has in-frame clones only and misses some. The profile shows about 370,000 clones, 89% of them singletons. The specimen sequenced was peripheral blood. These receptor sequences come from a woman younger than 45 with COVID-19, enrolled during active disease.

Here the CDR3 reads CASCRDRENGYTF. DNA for the CDR3: TGTGCCAGCTGCCGGGACAGGGAGAACGGCTACACCTTC. The chain recombines TRBV6-5 with TRBJ1-2, with 9 bases fitting TRBD1. The trim removed 8 bases at V and 8 bases at J, leaving 9 bases unmatched. The length of the CDR3 is 13 residues. In germline, CDR1 is MNHEY, CDR2 SVGAGI.

This chain joins TRBV4-3 and TRBJ2-5; 10 bases map to TRBD1. Germline V gives CDR1 LGHNA, CDR2 YSLEER. V was pared by 0 bases and J by 4 bases, with 5 bases of the junction left unmatched. There are 16 residues in the CDR3. The CDR3 region is CASSQDPTGGAETQYF. In DNA form, the CDR3 reads TGCGCCAGCAGCCAAGACCCGACAGGGGGCGCAGAGACCCAGTACTTC.

V usage is TRBV2 and J usage is TRBJ2-3; a possible D gene is TRBD2 (5 bases). This CDR3 region has 15 residues. Germline V lookup: CDR1 SNHLY, CDR2 FYNNEI. The V gene lost 7 bases and the J gene lost 0 bases, with 14 bases spanning the gap. CDR3 residues: CASTQPTGSTDTQYF. Here the CDR3 DNA reads TGTGCCAGCACCCAGCCGACGGGAAGCACAGATACGCAGTATTTT.

The chain links TRBV4-3 to TRBJ1-1; D gene uncertain. Trimming stripped 3 bases from V and 4 bases from J, with 9 bases between. This CDR3 comprises 13 residues. The V gene's germline CDR1 is LGHNA and CDR2 YSLEER. This CDR3 reads CASSQAEGTEAFF. Here the CDR3 DNA reads TGCGCCAGCAGCCAGGCCGAGGGCACTGAAGCTTTCTTT.

This chain connects TRBV7-8 to TRBJ2-1; D may be TRBD1 (5 bases). The CDR3 extends over 15 amino acids. Germline V gene sequence: CDR1 SGHVS, CDR2 FQNEAQ. Trimming removed 1 base at V and 4 bases at J, with 11 bases between. CDR3 in amino acids: CASSLGVDTYNEQFF. The CDR3 DNA follows: TGTGCCAGCAGCTTAGGCGTGGACACTTACAATGAGCAGTTCTTC.

The chain has TRBV7-2 and TRBJ2-2; D uncertain. V was pared by 3 bases and J by 4 bases, with 3 bases between. The CDR3 length is 12 residues. Germline V gene sequence: CDR1 SGHTA, CDR2 FQGNSA. CDR3 loop: CASSFRTGELFF. The CDR3 DNA sequence: TGTGCCAGCAGCTTCCGCACCGGGGAGCTGTTTTTT. The full variable domain, completed using reference TRBV7-2 and TRBJ2-2, is GAGVSQSPSNKVTEKGKDVELRCDPISGHTALYWYRQSLGQGLEFLIYFQGNSAPDKSGLPSDRFSAERTGGSVSTLTIQRTQQEDSAVYLCASSFRTGELFFGEGSRLTVL.

Written as DNA, the CDR3 is TGTGCCAGCAGCCCCGGGACAGGGGTATACGAGCAGTACTTC. This sequence encodes CASSPGTGVYEQYF. The rearrangement uses TRBV28 and TRBJ2-7; 10 nucleotides match TRBD1. This CDR3 has 14 residues. Germline CDR1 reads MDHEN; CDR2 reads SYDVKM. Trimming removed 6 bases from V and 4 bases from J; junction bases left unmatched: 6.

This rearrangement joins TRBV7-9 to TRBJ2-2; D gene ambiguous. Trimming left V 1 base short and J 8 bases short, with 14 bases between. Germline loops: CDR1 SEHNR, CDR2 FQNEAQ (reference sequence). The length of the CDR3 is 15 residues. In nucleotides, the CDR3 is TGTGCCAGCAGCTTAGGTCAAGTGGCCCCGGGGGAGCTGTTTTTT. It encodes CASSLGQVAPGELFF.

J is TRBJ2-1 and V is TRBV4-2; 10 bases align to TRBD2. V lost 0 bases to trimming and J lost 4 bases; unmatched junction nucleotides: 9. There are 18 residues in the CDR3. Germline V lookup: CDR1 LGHNA, CDR2 YNFKEQ. The chain's CDR3 is CASSQESVAGGGYNEQFF. In nucleotides, the CDR3 is TGTGCCAGCAGCCAAGAATCGGTAGCGGGGGGAGGGTACAATGAGCAGTTCTTC.

The table lists this clone with a few counts. At the DNA level, this CDR3 is encoded by other sequences in the same sample as well. This rearrangement joins TRBV6-5 to TRBJ1-1, with a weak D call TRBD1 (5 bases). V was shortened by 2 bases and J by 4 bases, with 8 bases between the two germline ends. Germline V gives CDR1 MNHEY, CDR2 SVGAGI. The CDR3 spans 13 residues. The CDR3 sequence is CASSYGGGTEAFF. The CDR3 region has the DNA TGTGCCAGCAGTTACGGGGGAGGCACTGAAGCTTTCTTT.

This chain joins TRBV7-2 and TRBJ2-5; D uncertain. The germline V and J ends were trimmed by 5 bases and 6 bases, with 10 bases remaining between them. CDR1 and CDR2 from the germline V gene are SGHTA and FQGNSA. The CDR3 loop spans 12 amino acids. The CDR3 region is CASSPPGQTQYF. For the CDR3, the DNA is TGTGCCAGCAGCCCCCCGGGTCAGACCCAGTACTTC.

The gene calls are TRBV12-3 or TRBV12-4 and TRBJ1-2; TRBD1 might be the D (5 bases). The length of the CDR3 is 10 residues. Trimming stripped 10 bases from V and 8 bases from J, with 11 bases between. The chain's CDR3 is CAIGGEGYTF. CDR3 sequence (DNA): TGTGCCATCGGGGGGGAGGGCTACACCTTC.

The chain joins TRBV7-2 to TRBJ2-2; 11 nucleotides line up with TRBD2. Germline V lookup: CDR1 SGHTA, CDR2 FQGNSA. V shed 4 bases and J 8 bases; nucleotides not matched to a gene: 6. CDR3 size: 15 residues. CDR3 DNA: TGTGCCAGCAGCTCGGTAGCGGGGGGGTTAGGGGAGCTGTTTTTT. This translates into CASSSVAGGLGELFF.

The V gene is TRBV5-4, the J gene TRBJ2-1; tentatively, D is TRBD2 (6 bases). Germline CDR1 reads SGHNT; CDR2 reads YYREEE (reference sequence). CDR3 length: 13 amino acids. The V end was cut by 4 bases, the J end by 8 bases, with 13 bases between. In DNA form, the CDR3 reads TGTGCCAGCAGCCTTGGGGGGACCGATGAGCAGTTCTTC. It yields the protein CASSLGGTDEQFF.

The V and J genes are TRBV28 and TRBJ2-5, with D maybe TRBD2 (6 bases). Germline V gene data show CDR1 as MDHEN and CDR2 as SYDVKM. V dropped 3 bases and J dropped 5 bases, with 16 bases sitting between them. The CDR3 has 15 residues. The chain's CDR3 is CASSFHQGGVETQYF. The CDR3 DNA follows: TGTGCCAGCAGTTTCCACCAGGGAGGAGTGGAGACCCAGTACTTC.

The gene calls are TRBV15 and TRBJ2-3; the match to TRBD2 covers 8 bases. The ends lost 0 bases at V and 5 bases at J; junction bases unmatched: 13. Germline lookup yields CDR1 LNHNV and CDR2 YYDKDF (reference sequence). This CDR3 region has 18 residues. The DNA of the CDR3 is TGTGCCACCAGCAGAGAGGGTGCAGCGGGAGTTGAGGGAGATACGCAGTATTTT. It is translated as CATSREGAAGVEGDTQYF.

V is TRBV12-3 or TRBV12-4 and J is TRBJ1-2; the match to TRBD1 covers 7 bases. V shed 5 bases, J shed 8 bases, and the junction held 2 bases outside the gene matches. The CDR3 is 11 amino acids. The CDR3 DNA is TGTGCCAGCAGTCAGGGGGGAGGCTACACCTTC. It encodes CASSQGGGYTF.

This clone is a singleton in its sample. The rearrangement links TRBV6-1 to TRBJ2-7, with D tentatively TRBD1 (5 bases). With 1 base removed from V and 6 bases from J, the gap between germline ends came to 10 bases. The germline gives CDR1 MNHNS, CDR2 SASEGT. The CDR3 totals 13 residues. CDR3: CASSEGNRIEQYF. The CDR3 DNA reads TGTGCCAGCAGTGAAGGGAACAGGATCGAGCAGTACTTC.

The gene calls are TRBV11-2 and TRBJ2-1, with TRBD2 identical over 8 bases. There are 14 residues in the CDR3. The germline V gene has CDR1 SGHAT and CDR2 FQNNGV. The J segment lost 7 bases and the V segment lost 6 bases, leaving 8 bases of the junction unmatched. The CDR3 region is CASSPSPSGNEQFF. The CDR3 DNA reads as TGTGCCAGCAGTCCAAGCCCTAGCGGGAATGAGCAGTTCTTC. Using reference TRBV11-2 and TRBJ2-1 for the parts outside the CDR3, the full variable domain is EAGVAQSPRYKIIEKRQSVAFWCNPISGHATLYWYQQILGQGPKLLIQFQNNGVVDDSQLPKDRFSAERLKGVDSTLKIQPAKLEDSAVYLCASSPSPSGNEQFFGPGTRLTVL.

As to this clone: Other DNA sequences within the sample encode an identical CDR3. This chain's CDR3 is CASSQGLGSSYNEQFF. As DNA, the CDR3 is TGCGCCAGCAGCCAGGGGCTCGGGAGCTCCTACAATGAGCAGTTCTTC. The gene calls are TRBV4-3 and TRBJ2-1, with D maybe TRBD2 (6 bases). V lost 3 bases and J lost 0, with 12 bases in between. The CDR3 totals 16 residues. Per the germline V gene, CDR1 is LGHNA and CDR2 is YSLEER.

The chain has TRBV27 and TRBJ2-3; D is ambiguous. CDR1 and CDR2 from the germline V gene are MNHEY and SMNVEV (reference sequence). Trimming stripped 1 base from V and 1 base from J, with 15 bases between. This CDR3 comprises 17 residues. The CDR3 is CASSLYSETWGTDTQYF. Written as DNA, the CDR3 is TGTGCCAGCAGTTTATATTCGGAGACTTGGGGCACAGATACGCAGTATTTT.

The chain is built from TRBV5-1 and TRBJ2-2, with 8 nucleotides matching TRBD1. The V gene's germline CDR1 is SGHRS and CDR2 YFSETQ. The CDR3 runs to 15 residues. Trimming cost V 7 bases and J 3 bases; bases outside gene matches: 8. CDR3 DNA sequence: TGCGCCAGCGCCCCGGGACAGGTGGACACCGGGGAGCTGTTTTTT. Translated: CASAPGQVDTGELFF.

The chain links TRBV18 to TRBJ1-4; D remains ambiguous. The CDR3 has 15 amino acids. Germline lookup yields CDR1 KGHSH and CDR2 LQKENI. Trimming cost V 3 bases and J 0 bases, with 8 bases left between them. For the CDR3, the DNA is TGTGCCAGCTCACCCACAGTATCAACTAATGAAAAACTGTTTTTT. It yields the protein CASSPTVSTNEKLFF.

The chain uses TRBV12-5 and TRBJ2-5; 12 bases agree with TRBD1. With V trimmed by 7 bases and J by 4 bases, 19 bases remained unmatched. CDR3 size: 19 residues. CDR1 is LGHNT, CDR2 FRNRAP, per germline. The CDR3 protein is CASARDRGLIKGLTETQYF. The CDR3 region has the DNA TGTGCTAGTGCCCGGGACAGGGGGCTTATTAAGGGGTTGACAGAGACCCAGTACTTC.

V and J are TRBV19 and TRBJ1-1, with 10 bases aligning to TRBD1. The germline V gene has CDR1 LNHDA and CDR2 SQIVND (reference sequence). The CDR3 is 17 amino acids. V lost 5 bases, J lost 4 bases, and 13 bases stayed unmatched. The CDR3 DNA reads TGTGCCAGTAGTTCCGGGACAGGGGCCTGGATAGCCACTGAAGCTTTCTTT. It translates to CASSSGTGAWIATEAFF.

V and J are TRBV4-3 and TRBJ1-1; a weak D match, TRBD1 (5 bases). The length of the CDR3 is 13 residues. Trimming took off 3 bases at V and 3 bases at J, with 8 bases between the two ends. CDR1 is LGHNA and CDR2 is YSLEER in the germline V gene. In nucleotides, the CDR3 is TGCGCCAGCAGCCAGGACACTTACACTGAAGCTTTCTTT. It yields the protein CASSQDTYTEAFF.

V is TRBV27 and J is TRBJ2-7; D unresolved. This CDR3 region has 14 residues. The V and J ends lost 6 bases and 1 base respectively, with 13 bases between them. CDR1 MNHEY and CDR2 SMNVEV come from the germline V gene (reference sequence). For the CDR3, the DNA is TGTGCCAGCAGCCCGCTAGGTGGGTCCTACGAGCAGTACGTC. Its protein product is CASSPLGGSYEQYV.

The chain has TRBV30 and TRBJ2-3; 9 bases map to TRBD2. CDR3 length: 18 residues. Per germline, CDR1 GTSNPN and CDR2 SVGIG (reference sequence). Unmatched junction bases numbered 15, after V lost 3 bases and J lost 2 bases. Here the CDR3 DNA reads TGTGCCTGGAGCGGGGGTTTGGCTAGCGGGGCATCCACAGATACGCAGTATTTT. Residues: CAWSGGLASGASTDTQYF.

CDR3 region: CASSYAGSYNSPLHF. Written as DNA, the CDR3 is TGTGCCAGCAGTTACGCGGGCTCCTATAATTCACCCCTCCACTTT. This sequence joins TRBV6-5 and TRBJ1-6; D remains unclear. Germline loops: CDR1 MNHEY, CDR2 SVGAGI. Trimming removed 2 bases from V and 0 bases from J, with 5 bases in between. This CDR3 contains 15 residues.

The chain links TRBV7-9 to TRBJ1-1; D is unresolved. Per germline, CDR1 SEHNR and CDR2 FQNEAQ (reference sequence). The length of the CDR3 is 14 residues. V was shortened by 1 base and J by 5 bases, with 11 bases between the two germline ends. The CDR3 region has the DNA TGTGCCAGCAGCTTAGTTAGCCCCGGGACTGAAGCTTTCTTT. Translation gives CASSLVSPGTEAFF.